The 28 T cell receptor beta chains below come from one sample, sequenced in a study of blood T cells in healthy people across ages. Alongside a J-beta primer mix, a sample-barcoded 5' primer served in a second PCR lasting about 7 to 12 cycles. Each CDR3 protein gets one entry after TCRdb re-called the 5' RACE reads with MiXCR. Of under 950,000 distinct CDR3 sequences detected, about 20% appear once; the ten largest clones hold 22%. The source material was blood. Every receptor here comes from a man in his 70s in good health.

This clonotype came up many times. The genes are TRBV5-5 and TRBJ2-7; D may be TRBD2 (7 bases). CDR1 is SGHKS, CDR2 YYEKEE, per germline (reference sequence). This CDR3 has 16 amino acids. Trimming pared 0 bases from V and 0 bases from J, leaving 13 bases between. In nucleotides, the CDR3 is TGTGCCAGCAGCTTGGCCGGGGGGCAGGACTCCTACGAGCAGTACTTC. It translates to CASSLAGGQDSYEQYF.

The table lists this clonotype with a count of one. This chain connects TRBV20-1 to TRBJ2-1; tentatively, D is TRBD2 (5 bases). Germline CDR1 reads DFQATT; CDR2 reads SNEGSKA (reference sequence). The CDR3 totals 16 residues. Trimming removed 0 bases from V and 0 bases from J, with 12 bases in between. The CDR3 here is CSARDIASNSYNEQFF. CDR3 in DNA: TGCAGTGCTAGAGATATCGCTAGCAACTCCTACAATGAGCAGTTCTTC.

Only a few counts were recorded for this clonotype. This chain joins TRBV6-5 and TRBJ2-3, with 10 bases matching TRBD2. The germline CDR1 and CDR2 sequences are MNHEY and SVGAGI. Trimming took 6 bases from V and 5 from J; bases not matched to a gene: 8. The CDR3 spans 15 residues. The CDR3 DNA is TGTGCCAGCAGGCGAAGCGGGGGGGCAAGAGATACGCAGTATTTT. It yields the protein CASRRSGGARDTQYF.

Comments on this clonotype: At one end, the junction sequence differs from germline, possibly due to a read error. This rearrangement joins TRBV7-2 to TRBJ2-3, with D uncertain. Germline values: CDR1 SGHTA, CDR2 FQGNSA. The CDR3 covers 12 residues. The CDR3 coding sequence is TGTGCCAGCAGATTAGTTACAGATACGCAGTATTTT. As protein: CASRLVTDTQYF.

In this sample, this clonotype turned up a few times. The J gene is TRBJ2-1, the V gene TRBV11-2; the match to TRBD1 covers 7 bases. J lost 5 bases, V lost 5 bases, and 12 bases had no gene match. CDR1 and CDR2 from the germline V gene are SGHAT and FQNNGV. There are 16 residues in the CDR3. This CDR3 reads CASSTPGQRVHNEQFF. The CDR3 DNA sequence: TGTGCCAGCAGCACACCGGGACAGAGAGTTCACAATGAGCAGTTCTTC. Supplemented by reference TRBV11-2 and TRBJ2-1, the full variable domain reads EAGVAQSPRYKIIEKRQSVAFWCNPISGHATLYWYQQILGQGPKLLIQFQNNGVVDDSQLPKDRFSAERLKGVDSTLKIQPAKLEDSAVYLCASSTPGQRVHNEQFFGPGTRLTVL.

This clonotype was detected many times. The junction departs from the called germline gene at one end, perhaps through a read error. This chain links TRBV7-2 with TRBJ1-5, with TRBD1 matching 7 bases. Germline loops: CDR1 SGHTA, CDR2 FQGNSA. CDR3 size: 15 residues. The CDR3 is CASSLTGLSNQPQHF. As DNA, the CDR3 is TGCGCCAGCAGCTTGACAGGGCTTAGCAATCAGCCCCAGCATTTT.

In its sample, this clonotype was seen many times. The rearrangement joins TRBV12-3 or TRBV12-4 to TRBJ1-2; D is unresolved. V lost 7 bases to trimming and J lost 3 bases, with 12 bases between them. The CDR3 covers 13 residues. The CDR3 loop reads CASTSELYYGYTF. CDR3 DNA: TGTGCCAGCACCTCAGAGCTGTACTATGGCTACACCTTC.

The rearrangement links TRBV6-2 or TRBV6-3 to TRBJ1-3; possible D gene TRBD1, 5 bases. V was cut by 7 bases and J by 5 bases, with 15 bases left in between. This CDR3 has 14 amino acids. The germline V gene encodes CDR1 MNHEY and CDR2 SVGEGT. CDR3 sequence reads: CASTDGGRRNTIYF. The CDR3 bases are TGTGCCAGCACCGACGGGGGGAGAAGAAACACCATATATTTT.

This clonotype came up a few times. J is TRBJ1-5 and V is TRBV10-3; D perhaps matches TRBD1 (6 bases). Germline V gives CDR1 ENHRY, CDR2 SYGVKD. The CDR3 length is 13 residues. Between the trimmed V and J ends, which lost 6 bases and 5 bases, there was a span of 11 bases. CDR3 DNA sequence: TGTGCCATCAGGTTGGACAGAGATCAGCCCCAGCATTTT. Its protein is CAIRLDRDQPQHF.

The rearrangement links TRBV12-3 or TRBV12-4 to TRBJ2-3; the match to TRBD2 covers 7 bases. The CDR3 is made up of 18 amino acids. Trimming removed 1 base from V and 1 base from J; junction bases left unmatched: 11. CDR3 DNA sequence: TGTGCCAGCAGTTTAGGGACGAGACCCCGGGGGGGCACAGATACGCAGTATTTT. Protein: CASSLGTRPRGGTDTQYF.

The gene calls are TRBV5-1 and TRBJ1-4; D gene unclear. This CDR3 contains 16 residues. Looked up from germline, CDR1 is SGHRS and CDR2 is YFSETQ. Trimming cost V 0 bases and J 5 bases, with 14 bases left between them. In DNA form, the CDR3 reads TGCGCCAGCAGCTTGGATTTGCAGGCTACGAATGAAAAACTGTTTTTT. It is translated as CASSLDLQATNEKLFF.

This clonotype occurred many times. The chain carries TRBV7-9 and TRBJ2-7; D unclear. Germline V gene data show CDR1 as SEHNR and CDR2 as FQNEAQ (reference sequence). The CDR3 totals 13 residues. V was pared by 0 bases and J by 2 bases, with 5 bases between. The CDR3, as DNA: TGTGCCAGCAGCTTAGCACCAGCCTACGAGCAGTACTTC. It yields the protein CASSLAPAYEQYF.

The chain employs TRBV7-7 and TRBJ2-5; TRBD2 matches 11 bases. The J call may be in error: the DNA end matches TRBJ2-1 better. Germline V gene data show CDR1 as SSHAT and CDR2 as FNYEAQ (reference sequence). This CDR3 comprises 15 residues. CDR3 nucleotides: TGTGCCAGCAGCACCACTAGCGGGGGTGGCGATGAGCAGTTCTTC. Its protein is CASSTTSGGGDEQFF.

The chain has TRBV20-1 and TRBJ2-5, with D possibly called TRBD1 or TRBD2 (5 bases each). Matching the DNA end better, TRBJ2-7 makes the J call doubtful. This CDR3 comprises 15 residues. Germline V gives CDR1 DFQATT, CDR2 SNEGSKA (reference sequence). Written as DNA, the CDR3 is TGCAGTGCTAGGGTCCTTGACCGTGGGGGACACGAGCAGTACTTC. Residues: CSARVLDRGGHEQYF.

The chain has TRBV15 and TRBJ2-3; D tentatively reads TRBD1 or TRBD2 (5 bases each). From germline, CDR1 is LNHNV and CDR2 YYDKDF (reference sequence). Trimming cost V 0 bases and J 6 bases, with 16 bases left between them. The CDR3 contains 16 residues. CDR3 bases: TGTGCCACCAGCAGAGATAGGGACCTCCGAGTGGATACGCAGTATTTT. Protein sequence: CATSRDRDLRVDTQYF.

There are a few counts of this clonotype. The V call is TRBV4-3, the J call TRBJ2-3, with 10 nucleotides matching TRBD2. The V segment lost 2 bases and the J segment 2 bases; nucleotides outside the gene matches: 4. CDR3 length equals 16 residues. In germline, CDR1 is LGHNA, CDR2 YSLEER. The CDR3 DNA reads as TGCGCCAGCAGCCAACAGCTAGCGGGAGACACAGATACGCAGTATTTT. Translating gives CASSQQLAGDTDTQYF.

This clonotype was found a few times. The rearrangement links TRBV14 to TRBJ1-4; tentatively, D is TRBD1 (5 bases). This CDR3 has 16 residues. Trimming cost V 3 bases and J 3 bases, with 14 bases left between them. CDR1 is SGHDN, CDR2 FVKESK, per germline. The CDR3 protein is CASSHRTGTANEKLFF. CDR3 nucleotide sequence: TGTGCCAGCAGCCACCGTACCGGGACGGCTAATGAAAAACTGTTTTTT.

In its sample, this clonotype was seen a few times. The rearrangement uses TRBV29-1 and TRBJ2-2, with 7 bases lining up with TRBD1. The junction had 5 bases not matched to a gene; V was cut back by 6 bases and J by 1 base. CDR1 is SQVTM and CDR2 is ANQGSEA in the germline V gene. The length of the CDR3 is 14 residues. CDR3: CSVPRTGNTGELFF. The CDR3 DNA is TGCAGCGTCCCCCGGACAGGGAACACCGGGGAGCTGTTTTTT.

This clonotype was picked up a small number of times. This CDR3 is CASSRSHGQSSYNSPLHF. CDR3 nucleotides: TGTGCCAGCAGCAGGAGTCATGGACAGAGCTCCTATAATTCACCCCTCCACTTT. The chain joins TRBV6-1 to TRBJ1-6; the D gene is possibly TRBD1 (6 bases). Germline lookup yields CDR1 MNHNS and CDR2 SASEGT. CDR3 length equals 18 residues. V was pared by 6 bases and J by 0 bases, with 18 bases between.

V is TRBV19 and J is TRBJ1-2; D gene uncertain. V lost 3 bases, J lost 8 bases, and 10 bases lay in between. CDR1 and CDR2 (germline): LNHDA, SQIVND (reference sequence). The CDR3 consists of 12 residues. The CDR3 DNA sequence: TGTGCCAGTAGTATGGAAGGGCGCGGCTACACCTTC. This translates into CASSMEGRGYTF.

The chain carries TRBV7-2 and TRBJ1-2; 7 positions match TRBD1. Trimming removed 11 bases from V and 4 bases from J; junction bases left unmatched: 10. The CDR3 covers 13 residues. Germline V gene sequence: CDR1 SGHTA, CDR2 FQGNSA. The CDR3 here is CAGTGEEGYGYTF. In nucleotides, the CDR3 is TGTGCCGGAACAGGGGAAGAGGGCTATGGCTACACCTTC.

Note on this clonotype: At one of its ends the junction is not consistent with the germline gene, which may arise from a read error. The chain uses TRBV27 and TRBJ1-6, with TRBD1 matching over 7 bases. The V gene's germline CDR1 is MNHEY and CDR2 SMNVEV (reference sequence). The CDR3 is 14 residues long. The CDR3 reads CATSSPGFTGALHF. Here the CDR3 DNA reads TGTGCCACCAGTTCCCCGGGTTTCACAGGGGCCCTCCACTTT.

This clonotype has a handful of counts. This chain connects TRBV7-2 to TRBJ2-7; 9 bases are shared with TRBD1. The CDR3 is 15 residues long. The germline V gene has CDR1 SGHTA and CDR2 FQGNSA. Germline trimming cut 5 bases from V and 1 base from J; bases unmatched to any gene: 6. The chain's CDR3 is CASSADRGISYEQYV. CDR3 sequence (DNA): TGTGCCAGCAGCGCAGACAGGGGGATATCCTACGAGCAGTACGTC.

This clonotype was detected only a few times. The junction shows a germline mismatch at one end, possibly a read error. The rearrangement links TRBV11-2 to TRBJ2-5, with 9 bases lining up with TRBD1. Per the germline V gene, CDR1 is SGHAT and CDR2 is FQNNGV. This CDR3 contains 15 residues. The CDR3, as DNA: TGTGCCAGCACCAGACAGGGGGTTTTTGAAGAGACCCGGTACTTC. Protein product: CASTRQGVFEETRYF.

This clonotype was recorded many times. The gene calls are TRBV12-3 or TRBV12-4 and TRBJ2-1; D gene ambiguous. The CDR3 sequence is 12 residues long. Trimming shortened V by 2 bases and J by 6 bases, and 5 bases separated the two germline ends. For the CDR3, the DNA is TGTGCCAGCAGTTTAAGGGTCAATGAGCAGTTCTTC. Translated, it gives CASSLRVNEQFF.

The V call is TRBV5-1, the J call TRBJ2-3; the match to TRBD2 covers 7 bases. With 4 bases clipped from V and 2 bases from J, the junction kept 4 bases outside the gene matches. CDR3 length: 14 residues. The V gene's germline CDR1 is SGHRS and CDR2 YFSETQ. The CDR3 region has the DNA TGCGCCAGCAGCCAGAGCGGGACCACAGATACGCAGTATTTT. Translated, it gives CASSQSGTTDTQYF.

This clonotype was seen many times. This chain joins TRBV12-3 or TRBV12-4 and TRBJ2-5; D gene ambiguous. The V end was cut by 2 bases, the J end by 7 bases, with 5 bases between. The CDR3 runs 11 residues. The CDR3 region has the DNA TGTGCCAGCAGTTTACGAGGGACCCAGTACTTC. It yields the protein CASSLRGTQYF.

J is TRBJ2-1 and V is TRBV20-1, with 10 bases matching TRBD2. This CDR3 is 13 amino acids long. The germline V gene encodes CDR1 DFQATT and CDR2 SNEGSKA (reference sequence). Trimming took 4 bases from V and 8 from J; bases not matched to a gene: 5. CDR3 in DNA: TGCAGTGCTACATTAGCGGGGGGACATGAGCAGTTCTTC. It specifies CSATLAGGHEQFF.